This T cell receptor (beta chain) was recorded in a study of CD8 T cells in Susac syndrome. This clonotype appeared a single time. Sequencing of TCR beta covered CD8+ and CD4+ T cells obtained from blood. Isolation of CD8+ and CD4+ T cells was performed negatively, whereas enrichment of TEMRA cells was done by FACS. Reverse transcription of roughly 0.5 to 1 ug RNA was carried out with random hexamers. Amplification of TCR beta CDR3 across 54 Vbeta and 13 Jbeta was performed with immunoSEQ multiplex PCR. TCRdb reprocessed the immunoSEQ multiplex PCR reads via MiXCR and lists one record per CDR3 protein. The table shows around 130,000 distinct CDR3 sequences, with around nine tenths occurring only once. The CDR3 sequence is 14 residues long. The V and J ends lost 3 bases and 3 bases respectively, with 10 bases between them. Germline V CDR1 and CDR2: KGHDR, SFDVKD.

Sequenced material: CD8+ T cells from PBMCs. The TCR sequence derives from a human donor with multiple sclerosis. The chain employs TRBV24-1 and TRBJ1-2, with D unclear. CDR3 in amino acids: CATSDMRRDYGYTF. The DNA of the CDR3 is TGTGCCACCAGTGATATGCGTAGGGACTATGGCTACACCTTC.